A single sample gave rise to the 24 T cell receptor beta chains below, sequenced in a study of cytomegalovirus exposure and HLA in healthy donors. Primers: 60 Vbeta forward and 13 Jbeta reverse. TCRdb's table, derived via immunoSEQ multiplex PCR, lists solely in-frame clones and lacks some. Among around 120,000 clones listed, approximately 81% were seen once. Sequenced material: PBMCs. The source of these receptors is a woman aged 25 to 39 in good health and CMV-seronegative.

This clone has just a few counts. V is TRBV2 and J is TRBJ2-3; TRBD2 might be the D (6 bases). The V gene lost 8 bases and the J gene lost 2 bases, with 14 bases spanning the gap. Germline values: CDR1 SNHLY, CDR2 FYNNEI. The CDR3 runs 14 residues. The CDR3 loop reads CASGVAAYTDTQYF. For the CDR3, the DNA is TGTGCCAGCGGAGTAGCGGCTTACACAGATACGCAGTATTTT.

V and J are TRBV30 and TRBJ2-3, with TRBD2 matching over 7 bases. J was trimmed by 0 bases and V by 0 bases; bases with no gene match: 3. The CDR3 has 15 residues. In germline, CDR1 is GTSNPN, CDR2 SVGIG (reference sequence). CDR3 nucleotide sequence: TGTGCCTGGAGTGTGGCTAGCGGAAGCACAGATACGCAGTATTTT. Protein sequence: CAWSVASGSTDTQYF. Complete variable domain (other parts from reference TRBV30 and TRBJ2-3): SQTIHQWPATLVQPVGSPLSLECTVEGTSNPNLYWYRQAAGRGLQLLFYSVGIGQISSEVPQNLSASRPQDRQFILSSKKLLLSDSGFYLCAWSVASGSTDTQYFGPGTRLTVL.

About this clone: Relative to the germline gene, one junction end is altered; a read error may explain this. This rearrangement joins TRBV7-9 to TRBJ1-2; D unclear. The length of the CDR3 is 12 residues. From germline, CDR1 is SEHNR and CDR2 FQNEAQ (reference sequence). CDR3 nucleotide sequence: TGTGCCAGCAGCTTAGGAACGGCCGACGGAGACTTC. This gives the protein CASSLGTADGDF.

The chain joins TRBV19 to TRBJ2-3; 7 nucleotides match TRBD1. With 3 bases clipped from V and 0 bases from J, the junction kept 3 bases outside the gene matches. The CDR3 totals 15 residues. The germline V gene has CDR1 LNHDA and CDR2 SQIVND (reference sequence). The CDR3 DNA sequence: TGTGCCAGTAGTATTGGGACAGTTAGCACAGATACGCAGTATTTT. It specifies CASSIGTVSTDTQYF. The full variable domain, its missing parts supplied by reference TRBV19 and TRBJ2-3, is DGGITQSPKYLFRKEGQNVTLSCEQNLNHDAMYWYRQDPGQGLRLIYYSQIVNDFQKGDIAEGYSVSREKKESFPLTVTSAQKNPTAFYLCASSIGTVSTDTQYFGPGTRLTVL.

The CDR3 sequence is CASSLARGSTDTQYF. As DNA, the CDR3 is TGTGCCAGCAGCTTGGCCAGGGGATCCACAGATACGCAGTATTTT. V and J are TRBV7-2 and TRBJ2-3; D may be TRBD1 (6 bases). The CDR3 consists of 15 residues. Trimming cost V 3 bases and J 2 bases, with 12 bases left between them. Germline CDR1 reads SGHTA; CDR2 reads FQGNSA.

Here the CDR3 DNA reads TGTGCCATCACCGAGGAGTACTTACGCTCACCCCTCCACTTT. It codes for CAITEEYLRSPLHF. The chain employs TRBV10-3 and TRBJ1-6; D is ambiguous. The germline CDR1 and CDR2 sequences are ENHRY and SYGVKD. The CDR3 consists of 14 residues. Trimming removed 7 bases from V and 10 bases from J, with 17 bases in between.

The chain combines TRBV28 with TRBJ1-5; D not certain. The germline gives CDR1 MDHEN, CDR2 SYDVKM. There are 14 residues in the CDR3. Trimming took 8 bases from V and 3 from J, leaving 14 bases between them. Here the CDR3 reads CASLTGTNNQPQHF. The CDR3 bases are TGTGCCAGCCTCACGGGAACAAACAATCAGCCCCAGCATTTT.

The chain links TRBV10-3 to TRBJ2-1, with TRBD2 matching 16 bases. The CDR3 contains 22 residues. In germline, CDR1 is ENHRY, CDR2 SYGVKD. The V and J ends lost 4 bases and 0 bases, in that order; junction bases with no gene match: 15. The chain's CDR3 is CAISAPGPGLAGGGGSYNEQFF. CDR3 bases: TGTGCCATCAGTGCTCCAGGGCCGGGACTAGCGGGAGGGGGGGGCTCCTACAATGAGCAGTTCTTC.

V gene TRBV4-2 combines with J gene TRBJ2-7; tentatively, D is TRBD2 (5 bases). The germline gives CDR1 LGHNA, CDR2 YNFKEQ. This CDR3 spans 13 amino acids. Trimming stripped 1 base from V and 6 bases from J, with 10 bases between. CDR3 region: CASSQVAGVEQYF. The CDR3 DNA reads as TGTGCCAGCAGCCAAGTAGCCGGGGTCGAGCAGTACTTC.

This clone was seen only once. The genes are TRBV28 and TRBJ1-2, with 8 bases aligning to TRBD1. The CDR3 extends over 15 amino acids. Trimming cost V 7 bases and J 4 bases; bases outside gene matches: 11. Looked up from germline, CDR1 is MDHEN and CDR2 is SYDVKM. The CDR3 DNA sequence: TGTGCCAGCACACATTACCTACAGGGGGGCTATGGCTACACCTTC. Protein product: CASTHYLQGGYGYTF.

V usage is TRBV28 and J usage is TRBJ2-5; 7 bases align to TRBD1. The CDR3 sequence is 14 residues long. V was clipped by 7 bases and J by 5 bases; unmatched bases: 10. The germline V gene has CDR1 MDHEN and CDR2 SYDVKM. The CDR3 sequence is CASTIDRARETQYF. The CDR3 DNA reads TGTGCCAGCACCATCGACAGGGCGCGGGAGACCCAGTACTTC.

The V and J genes are TRBV27 and TRBJ2-3; perhaps TRBD2 as D (6 bases). This CDR3 is built from 13 residues. Trimming stripped 4 bases from V and 3 bases from J, with 8 bases between. CDR1 and CDR2 (germline): MNHEY, SMNVEV (reference sequence). The DNA for the CDR3 is TGTGCCAGCAGTTCCCGGGAGACAGATACGCAGTATTTT. Translation: CASSSRETDTQYF.

The V call is TRBV14, the J call TRBJ1-1, with unresolved D. The CDR3 loop spans 13 amino acids. From germline, CDR1 is SGHDN and CDR2 FVKESK. V was trimmed by 7 bases and J by 1 base, leaving 10 bases between them. The CDR3 region has the DNA TGTGCCAGCAAGAGGTCCGGGAACACTGAAGCTTTCTTT. Its translation: CASKRSGNTEAFF.

V and J are TRBV4-1 and TRBJ2-1, with D perhaps matching TRBD2 (5 bases). V was trimmed by 4 bases and J by 9 bases, leaving 13 bases between them. This CDR3 is built from 13 residues. CDR1 MGHRA and CDR2 YSYEKL come from the germline V gene. This CDR3 is CASSPLPSCEQFF. The CDR3 nucleotides read TGCGCCAGCAGCCCCCTTCCTAGCTGTGAGCAGTTCTTC.

J is TRBJ2-5 and V is TRBV4-3, with D tentatively TRBD1 (6 bases). The tail of the sequence fits TRBJ2-7 better, so the J call may be wrong. Germline CDR1 reads LGHNA; CDR2 reads YSLEER. The CDR3 spans 15 residues. The CDR3 DNA is TGCGCCAGCAGCCAACAACCCTCGACAGGTGGCGAGCAGTACTTC. This sequence encodes CASSQQPSTGGEQYF.

The V gene is TRBV27, the J gene TRBJ1-1; maybe TRBD1 (6 bases). Germline CDR1 reads MNHEY; CDR2 reads SMNVEV (reference sequence). V was clipped by 8 bases and J by 6 bases, with 16 bases between them. The CDR3 length is 13 residues. For the CDR3, the DNA is TGTGCCAGCTGGGGGCTTGTTGGTTCTGAAGCTTTCTTT. Translating gives CASWGLVGSEAFF.

The gene calls are TRBV5-1 and TRBJ2-1, with 11 bases fitting TRBD2. There are 15 residues in the CDR3. V was clipped by 4 bases and J by 5 bases; unmatched bases: 5. Germline V lookup: CDR1 SGHRS, CDR2 YFSETQ. CDR3 nucleotide sequence: TGCGCCAGCAGCATACTAGCGGGAGAAAACAATGAGCAGTTCTTC. This gives the protein CASSILAGENNEQFF.

The V and J genes are TRBV2 and TRBJ2-7; TRBD1 agrees at 8 bases. The CDR3 contains 12 residues. V shed 8 bases and J 4 bases; nucleotides not matched to a gene: 4. CDR1 SNHLY and CDR2 FYNNEI come from the germline V gene. This chain's CDR3 is CASGQGQYEQYF. CDR3 coding DNA: TGTGCCAGCGGACAGGGACAGTACGAGCAGTACTTC.

The chain uses TRBV7-9 and TRBJ1-1; D uncertain. The CDR3 is made up of 12 amino acids. Trimming stripped 1 base from V and 11 bases from J, with 11 bases between. Germline loops: CDR1 SEHNR, CDR2 FQNEAQ (reference sequence). Here the CDR3 reads CASSLDERKAFF. Here the CDR3 DNA reads TGTGCCAGCAGCTTAGATGAGAGAAAGGCTTTCTTT. The variable domain in full, completed from reference TRBV7-9 and TRBJ1-1, reads DTGVSQNPRHKITKRGQNVTFRCDPISEHNRLYWYRQTLGQGPEFLTYFQNEAQLEKSRLLSDRFSAERPKGSFSTLEIQRTEQGDSAMYLCASSLDERKAFFGQGTRLTVV.

In nucleotides, the CDR3 is TGTGCCAGCAGCCGAGGGTTGCGTCAGCCCCAGCATTTT. Its protein is CASSRGLRQPQHF. V usage is TRBV7-2 and J usage is TRBJ1-5; unclear D gene. Germline assignment: CDR1 SGHTA and CDR2 FQGNSA. The CDR3 runs to 13 residues. V lost 5 bases, J lost 6 bases, and 11 bases lay in between.

V and J are TRBV7-3 and TRBJ2-3; 9 bases align to TRBD2. This CDR3 is built from 15 residues. Looked up from germline, CDR1 is SGHTA and CDR2 is FQGTGA. J was trimmed by 2 bases and V by 2 bases; bases with no gene match: 2. CDR3 amino acids: CASSLGTSTTDTQYF. Here the CDR3 DNA reads TGTGCCAGCAGCTTAGGGACTAGCACCACAGATACGCAGTATTTT.

This clone was observed a single time. The chain has TRBV5-1 and TRBJ2-1; 8 nucleotides align to TRBD2. Germline V lookup: CDR1 SGHRS, CDR2 YFSETQ. J lost 7 bases, V lost 4 bases, and 19 bases had no gene match. The length of the CDR3 is 18 residues. The CDR3 sequence is CASSTPGVVLADGNEQFF. As DNA, the CDR3 is TGCGCCAGCAGCACTCCAGGGGTGGTACTAGCGGACGGTAATGAGCAGTTCTTC.

This rearrangement joins TRBV10-1 to TRBJ2-7, with 7 nucleotides matching TRBD2. V shed 6 bases, J shed 2 bases, and the junction held 4 bases outside the gene matches. CDR1 and CDR2 from the germline V gene are WNHNN and SYGVQD (reference sequence). The CDR3 extends over 13 amino acids. CDR3 sequence: CASSKGGAYEQYF. The CDR3, as DNA: TGCGCCAGCAGCAAGGGAGGGGCCTACGAGCAGTACTTC.

The CDR3 DNA follows: TGTGCCAGCAGCCTACTGACTACAGGACAGGCCTATGGCTACACCTTC. This encodes CASSLLTTGQAYGYTF. The J gene is TRBJ1-2, the V gene TRBV7-2, with 7 bases matching TRBD1. The V gene's germline CDR1 is SGHTA and CDR2 FQGNSA. This CDR3 comprises 16 residues. Trimming took 5 bases from V and 4 from J; bases not matched to a gene: 13.